Reported below is one T cell receptor beta chain. In germline, CDR1 is SGHTA, CDR2 FQGNSA. The V and J ends lost 3 bases and 3 bases, in that order; junction bases with no gene match: 11. This CDR3 spans 17 amino acids. Assay: immunoSEQ multiplex PCR; the TCRdb copy retains only in-frame clones and omits some. Among approximately 82,000 clones listed, under 95% were seen once. This sample was taken from a study of technical replicates of blood from a handful of donors. Specimen: T cells isolated from PBMCs. This chain links TRBV7-2 with TRBJ2-7; the match to TRBD1 covers 10 bases. This clonotype was obtained from a human donor in good health. CDR3 sequence: CASSFFWRQGASYEQYF. CDR3 sequence (DNA): TGTGCCAGCAGCTTTTTTTGGAGACAGGGGGCGAGCTACGAGCAGTACTTC.